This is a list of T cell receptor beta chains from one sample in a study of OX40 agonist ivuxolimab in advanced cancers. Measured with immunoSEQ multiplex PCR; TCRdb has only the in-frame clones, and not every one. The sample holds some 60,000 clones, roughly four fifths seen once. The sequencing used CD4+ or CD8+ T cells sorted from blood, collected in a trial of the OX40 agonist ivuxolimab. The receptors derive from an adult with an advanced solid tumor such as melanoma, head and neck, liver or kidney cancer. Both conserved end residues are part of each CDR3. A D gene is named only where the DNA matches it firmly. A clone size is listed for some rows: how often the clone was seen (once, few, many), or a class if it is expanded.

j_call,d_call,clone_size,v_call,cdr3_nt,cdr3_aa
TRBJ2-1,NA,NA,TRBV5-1,TGCGCCAGCAGCCGGTCTGGGGGGCGCGGGGATGAGCAGTTCTTC,CASSRSGGRGDEQFF
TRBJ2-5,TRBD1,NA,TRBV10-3,TGTGCCATCGGACAGGGTCAAGAGACCCAGTACTTC,CAIGQGQETQYF
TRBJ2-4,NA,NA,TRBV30,TGTGCCTGGAGAAACCCAGGGGCAAGGGACATTCAGTACTTC,CAWRNPGARDIQYF
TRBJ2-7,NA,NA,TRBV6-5,TGTGCCAGCAGTCGAGTTGGCCCCTCGGAGCAGTACTTC,CASSRVGPSEQYF
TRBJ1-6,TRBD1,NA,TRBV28,TGTGCCAGCACCCTAGGGGGCGGGTCCTATAATTCACCCCTCCACTTT,CASTLGGGSYNSPLHF
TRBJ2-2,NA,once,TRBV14,TGTGCCAGCAGCCAAGTCTGGAGCACCGGGGAGCTGTTTTTT,CASSQVWSTGELFF
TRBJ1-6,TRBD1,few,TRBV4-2,TGTGCCAGCAGCCAAGTAACGCCGCCGGGACAGGCCTCCGTTTATAATTCACCCCTCCACTTT,CASSQVTPPGQASVYNSPLHF
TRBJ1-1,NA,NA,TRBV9,TGTGCCAGCAGCCCTCGACATGCCCCGATGAACACTGAAGCTTTCTTT,CASSPRHAPMNTEAFF
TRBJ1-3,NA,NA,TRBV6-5,TGTGCCAGCAGGCGCGATGACTACTCTGGAAACACCATATATTTT,CASRRDDYSGNTIYF
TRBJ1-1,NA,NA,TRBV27,TGTGCCAGCAGTCTGACAGGATCGAACACTGAAGCTTTCTTT,CASSLTGSNTEAFF
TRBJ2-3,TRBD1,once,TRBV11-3,TGTGCCAGCAGCTTAGATGGGCAGGGGGCCTCAGATACGCAGTATTTT,CASSLDGQGASDTQYF
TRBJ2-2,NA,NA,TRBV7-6,TGTGCCAGCAGCTTAGGGGGAAAGAACACCGGGGAGCTGTTTTTT,CASSLGGKNTGELFF
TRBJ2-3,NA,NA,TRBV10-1,TGCGCCAGCAGTGCTGAGTTCACAGATACGCAGTATTTT,CASSAEFTDTQYF
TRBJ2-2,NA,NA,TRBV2,TGTGCCAGCAGTGTGATGGGCTCGCCCACCGGGGAGCTGTTTTTT,CASSVMGSPTGELFF
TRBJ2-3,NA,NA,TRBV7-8,TGTGCCAGCAGCTTACCGGGGGGCGTAAGGTTTGAGGCAGATACGCAGTATTTT,CASSLPGGVRFEADTQYF
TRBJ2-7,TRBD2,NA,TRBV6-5,TGTGCCAGCAGATCTAAGCGGGAGGGCCCCTACGAGCAGTACTTC,CASRSKREGPYEQYF
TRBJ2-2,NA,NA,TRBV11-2,TGTGCCAGCAGCTTAGGGCTCTTAAGCACCGGGGAGCTGTTTTTT,CASSLGLLSTGELFF
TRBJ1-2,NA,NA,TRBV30,TGTGCCTGGAGTCGGGACACTTTAGCTAACTATGGCTACACCTTC,CAWSRDTLANYGYTF
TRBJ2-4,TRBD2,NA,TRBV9,TGTGCCAGCAGCAAAGAGGCTAGCGGGGGCCTAGCCAAAAACATTCAGTACTTC,CASSKEASGGLAKNIQYF
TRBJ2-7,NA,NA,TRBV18,TGTGCCAGCTCACCCGGACAGACCTACGAGCAGTACTTC,CASSPGQTYEQYF
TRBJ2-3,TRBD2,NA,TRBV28,TGTGCCAGCAGTCGGACTAGCGAGGCAGATACGCAGTATTTT,CASSRTSEADTQYF
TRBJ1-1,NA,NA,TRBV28,TGTGCCAGCAACACAGGGTGGACTGAAGCTTTCTTT,CASNTGWTEAFF
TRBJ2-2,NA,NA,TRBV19,TGTGCCAGTAGCATGGCGGAGCCGCACACCGGGGAGCTGTTTTTT,CASSMAEPHTGELFF
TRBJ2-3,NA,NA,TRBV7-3,TGTGCCAGCAGCTCCCCGCCAGATACGCAGTATTTT,CASSSPPDTQYF
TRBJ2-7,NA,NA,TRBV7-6,TGTGCCAGCAGCTCCTGGCTAGACTACGAGCAGTACTTC,CASSSWLDYEQYF
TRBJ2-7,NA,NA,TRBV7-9,TGTGCCAGCAGCTTAAACTCGGGCGGGGAGCAGTACTTC,CASSLNSGGEQYF
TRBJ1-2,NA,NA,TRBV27,TGTGCCAGCCGGAGGGCAGGGCTTGATAATGGCTACACCTTC,CASRRAGLDNGYTF
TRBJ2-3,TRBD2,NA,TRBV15,TGTGCCACCAGCAGAGAAGGACTAGCGGGCCTAGATACGCAGTATTTT,CATSREGLAGLDTQYF
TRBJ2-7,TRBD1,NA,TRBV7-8,TGTGCCAGCAGCATGACAGGGAATGGCTACGAGCAGTACTTC,CASSMTGNGYEQYF
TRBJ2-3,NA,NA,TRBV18,TGTGCCAGCTCACCACCCGGGGGTACGCAGTATTTT,CASSPPGGTQYF
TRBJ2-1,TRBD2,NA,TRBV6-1,TGTGCCAGCAGTGCCCTACTAGCGGGGTCCAATGAGCAGTTCTTC,CASSALLAGSNEQFF
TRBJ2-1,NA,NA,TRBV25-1,TGTGCCAGCAGTGGACGGGGCCTTTACAATGAGCAGTTCTTC,CASSGRGLYNEQFF
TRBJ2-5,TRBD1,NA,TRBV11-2,TGTGCCAGCAGGAGGGGGCTAGGGGAGACCCAGTACTTC,CASRRGLGETQYF
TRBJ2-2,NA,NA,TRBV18,TGTGCCAGCTCACCTCGCCAAATAGGGGTAGCGAACACCGGGGAGCTGTTTTTT,CASSPRQIGVANTGELFF
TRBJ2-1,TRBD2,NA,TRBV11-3,TGTGCCAGCAGCTTAGGACTAGCGGGGGACAATGAGCAGTTCTTC,CASSLGLAGDNEQFF
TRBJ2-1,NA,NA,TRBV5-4,TGTGCCAGCAGCTTCACGACTCCGGGACGCCGGAGCTCCTACAATGAGCAGTTCTTC,CASSFTTPGRRSSYNEQFF
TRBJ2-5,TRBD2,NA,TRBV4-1,TGCGCCAGCACGAGGACTAGCGCCAGCCAAGAGACCCAGTACTTC,CASTRTSASQETQYF
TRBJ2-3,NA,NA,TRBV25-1,TGTGCCAGCAGTGAACACTCCCTCACAGATACGCAGTATTTT,CASSEHSLTDTQYF
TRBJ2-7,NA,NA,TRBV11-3,TGTGCCAGCAGCTTAGCGGGCGGGAACTCCTACGAGCAGTACTTC,CASSLAGGNSYEQYF
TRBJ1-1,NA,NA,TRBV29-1,TGCAGCGTGGCGGTGGGGGGGAACACTGAAGCTTTCTTT,CSVAVGGNTEAFF
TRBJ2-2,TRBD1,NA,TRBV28,TGTGCCAGCAAACGACAGGGGAGGACCGGGGAGCTGTTTTTT,CASKRQGRTGELFF
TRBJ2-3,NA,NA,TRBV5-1,TGCGCCAGCAGCGTAACCGGCAGGGGCACAGATACGCAGTATTTT,CASSVTGRGTDTQYF
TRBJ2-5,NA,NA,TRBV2,TGTGCCAGCTCGGGCGAAGAGACCCAGTACTTC,CASSGEETQYF
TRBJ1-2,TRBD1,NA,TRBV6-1,TGTGCCAGCAGTGCAAGCTTGGACAGGGGCTATGGCTACACCTTC,CASSASLDRGYGYTF
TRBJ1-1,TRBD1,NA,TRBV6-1,TGTGCCAGCAGGCGACAGGGCCAGAACACTGAAGCTTTCTTT,CASRRQGQNTEAFF
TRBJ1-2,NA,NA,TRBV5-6,TGTGCCAGCAGCCCCGCGGACGTATGGGGCTACACCTTC,CASSPADVWGYTF
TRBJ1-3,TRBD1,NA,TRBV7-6,TGTGCCAGCAGCCTCGGGACAGGGCGGCTCTCTGGAAACACCATATATTTT,CASSLGTGRLSGNTIYF
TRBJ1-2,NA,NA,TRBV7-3,TGTGCCAGCAGCTTAGAACAGGGTGGCGGTGGCTACACCTTC,CASSLEQGGGGYTF
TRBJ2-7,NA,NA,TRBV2,TGTGCCAGCAGGGTAGAAGCCTACGAGCAGTACTTC,CASRVEAYEQYF
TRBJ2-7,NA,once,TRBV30,TGTGCCTGGAGTGTGGGCGCATACTCCTACGAGCAGTACTTC,CAWSVGAYSYEQYF
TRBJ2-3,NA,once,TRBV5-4,TGTGCCAGCAGCTTGGGGCTAGGTACAGATACGCAGTATTTT,CASSLGLGTDTQYF
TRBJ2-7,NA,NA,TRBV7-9,TGTGCCAGCAGACCCTATGCCTACGAGCAGTACTTC,CASRPYAYEQYF
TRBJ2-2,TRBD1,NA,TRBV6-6,TGTGCCAGCAGTCCGGGACAGGATCTCCCCGGGGAGCTGTTTTTT,CASSPGQDLPGELFF
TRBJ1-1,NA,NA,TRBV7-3,TGTGCCAGCAGCTTATACTTGGGAACTGAAGCTTTCTTT,CASSLYLGTEAFF
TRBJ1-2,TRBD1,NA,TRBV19,TGTGCCAGTAGTCCCCGGGACAGTCCTAACTATGGCTACACCTTC,CASSPRDSPNYGYTF
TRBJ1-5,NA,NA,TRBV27,TGTGCCAGCAGTTTATCAGGAGGTCAGCCCCAGCATTTT,CASSLSGGQPQHF
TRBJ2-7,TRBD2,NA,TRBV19,TGTGCCAGTAAGGCTAGCGGGGGCTACGAGCAGTACTTC,CASKASGGYEQYF
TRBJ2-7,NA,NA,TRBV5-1,TGCGCCAGCAGCTTGGATCAGGGCTACGGGCAGTACTTC,CASSLDQGYGQYF
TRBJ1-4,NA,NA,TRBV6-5,TGTGCCAGCTCCATGGGGGATTCGTATGAAAAACTGTTTTTT,CASSMGDSYEKLFF